These 3 T cell receptor beta chains were all obtained from the same sample, sequenced in a study of cytotoxic CD8 clonotypes in ibrutinib-treated CLL. Measured with immunoSEQ multiplex PCR; TCRdb has only the in-frame clones, and not every one. The sample includes 150,000 to 200,000 clones, 81% of them seen just once. This sample comprised PBMCs, obtained after 12 months of ibrutinib treatment. Receptors originate from a human donor with chronic lymphocytic leukemia.

This clone was counted a few times. This chain joins TRBV28 and TRBJ2-1, with D perhaps matching TRBD2 (6 bases). Germline values: CDR1 MDHEN, CDR2 SYDVKM. With 6 bases removed from V and 6 bases from J, the gap between germline ends came to 18 bases. The CDR3 has 15 amino acids. CDR3 coding DNA: TGTGCCAGCAGCCCCATAGGAGGGCCGGGCAATGAGCAGTTCTTC. Translated: CASSPIGGPGNEQFF.

The chain recombines TRBV5-5 with TRBJ1-2; TRBD1 matches at 8 bases. Germline-derived CDR1 and CDR2 are SGHKS and YYEKEE (reference sequence). This CDR3 has 17 residues. V was pared by 0 bases and J by 3 bases, with 10 bases of the junction left unmatched. CDR3 sequence reads: CASSLGPGPGGYYGYTF. The CDR3 DNA reads TGTGCCAGCAGCTTGGGCCCTGGACCAGGGGGCTACTATGGCTACACCTTC.

This clone has only a few counts. In DNA, the CDR3 is TGTGCCAGCAGTTTCCATAGAGACAGGGGCTATGGCTACACCTTC. Protein: CASSFHRDRGYGYTF. The rearrangement joins TRBV27 to TRBJ1-2, with 8 bases that match TRBD1. V was clipped by 3 bases and J by 4 bases; unmatched bases: 7. The length of the CDR3 is 15 residues. Germline CDR1 is MNHEY and CDR2 is SMNVEV (reference sequence).